A selection of T cell receptor beta chains follows, all from one sample in a study of T cells in Graves' hyperthyroidism and ophthalmopathy. TCRdb re-called the multiplex PCR reads with MiXCR, one entry per CDR3 protein. The sample yields about 290,000 distinct CDR3 sequences, 13% seen once. The sample comprised blood. These receptors all stem from a young woman with Graves' hyperthyroidism that later progressed to Graves' ophthalmopathy. Both conserved end residues are part of each CDR3. Each record gives: V gene, CDR3 protein.

TRBV12-3/TRBV12-4 | CASSLYSGSSHEQFF
TRBV28 | CASSFSWGTNQETQYF
TRBV6-1 | CASSWGAQGNTEAFF
TRBV13 | CASSLRREGPREQYF
TRBV20-1 | CSAEGQGLYGYTF
TRBV20-1 | CSASSGGVPNEQFF
TRBV6-2/TRBV6-3 | CASSYPQAGYEQYF
TRBV5-1 | CASSLVGLDTEAFF
TRBV14 | CASSSTLAGATKQYF
TRBV11-2 | CASSFTSQETQYF
TRBV5-1 | CASSLDDRAGEKLFF
TRBV7-9 | CASSLYPTGDSYEQYF
TRBV29-1 | CSIYHNEQYF
TRBV5-1 | CASSLGTSVQETQYF
TRBV7-2 | CASSPTGSNQPQHF
TRBV12-3/TRBV12-4 | CASASGTSGTDTQYF
TRBV19 | CASGTGSGYGYTF
TRBV20-1 | CSAGDLNTEAFF
TRBV24-1 | CATSTGGNIQYF
TRBV9 | CASSVDTSSEAFF
TRBV7-9 | CASSLGVGGEQFF
TRBV7-8 | CASSLARSGVQPQHF
TRBV20-1 | CSVQGTEAFF
TRBV5-4 | CASSLDVNSNQPQHF
TRBV7-2 | CASSLGGSLTDTQYF
TRBV15 | CATSRDPGTGELFF
TRBV30 | CAWRNRFDGYTF
TRBV3-1 | CASSQTVRDLGGYEQYF
TRBV24-1 | CATSDLGGPNNQPQHF
TRBV6-1 | CASTHRDRSYEQYF
TRBV7-2 | CASWGREGNEQFF
TRBV7-9 | CASSAVGGPGETEAFF
TRBV7-9 | CASSRGADQPQHF
TRBV18 | CASSPPIGQGEDTIYF
TRBV7-2 | CASSPTSGLTGELFF
TRBV4-3 | CASSPTVDTEAFF
TRBV6-4 | CASSDSGPQETQYF
TRBV5-1 | CASSFGLAGGEEQYF
TRBV28 | CASSPTTGGVQPQHF
TRBV9 | CASSEETGGADYGYTF
TRBV28 | CASSLEQGSGYEQYF
TRBV4-1 | CASSQELNQPQHF
TRBV5-6 | CASSWDTHTEAFF